This is a list of T cell receptor beta chains from one sample in a study of T cell repertoires in cytomegalovirus infection. A single record per CDR3 protein comes from TCRdb applying MiXCR to the reads. The table shows about a million distinct CDR3 sequences, with approximately 32% occurring only once. Which antigens these TCRs recognize remains unknown. Source: cultured CD8+ T cells from PBMCs, taken from culture after CMV antigen stimulation. The origin of the receptors is a human donor in good health (CMV status not recorded). Some clones in this sample may be carry-over from other donors' samples. CDR3s include the opening cysteine and the closing phenylalanine or tryptophan. Fields, in order: clone size, D gene, J gene, V gene, CDR3 protein, CDR3 DNA. D genes are given only for firm matches. Clone size, where shown, is once, few, many, or a class for clones that have expanded.

.	.	TRBJ2-7	TRBV29-1	CSAELDYEQYF	TGCAGCGCCGAACTAGACTACGAGCAGTACTTT
.	TRBD1	TRBJ1-1	TRBV9	CASSVGGTAATEAFF	TGTGCCAGCAGCGTAGGTGGGACAGCGGCCACTGAAGCTTTCTTT
.	.	TRBJ2-5	TRBV27	CASSLFQGDRETQYF	TGTGCCAGCAGTTTATTTCAAGGGGATAGGGAGACCCAGTACTTC
few	TRBD1	TRBJ2-3	TRBV20-1	CSARVDRGHTDTQYF	TGCAGTGCTAGAGTCGACAGGGGCCACACAGATACGCAGTATTTT
few	.	TRBJ1-2	TRBV7-6	CASSLGQDSIGGYTF	TGTGCCAGCAGCTTAGGACAGGACAGTATAGGAGGCTACACCTTC
.	.	TRBJ1-2	TRBV7-9	CASSPNPGQDYGYTF	TGTGCCAGCAGCCCCAATCCGGGACAAGATTATGGCTACACCTTC
.	TRBD2	TRBJ2-5	TRBV27	CASTLRLAGRETQYF	TGTGCCAGCACATTAAGACTAGCGGGGAGAGAGACCCAGTACTTC
.	.	TRBJ2-3	TRBV4-2	CASSRGQRSNTDTQYF	TGTGCCAGCAGCCGCGGTCAGCGTTCTAACACAGATACGCAGTATTTT
.	.	TRBJ2-1	TRBV20-1	CSARKVYNEQFF	TGCAGTGCTAGGAAGGTTTACAATGAGCAGTTCTTC
many	.	TRBJ2-3	TRBV25-1	CASSEDRSSISDTQYF	TGTGCCAGCAGTGAAGATCGGTCTAGTATCTCAGATACGCAGTATTTT
.	TRBD2	TRBJ2-1	TRBV2	CANSRGSGGASSSYNEQFF	TGTGCCAACAGTCGTGGCAGCGGGGGGGCCTCGAGCTCCTACAATGAGCAGTTCTTC
few	.	TRBJ1-2	TRBV28	CASSLRAQTIFYGYTF	TGTGCCAGCAGTTTGAGAGCACAGACAATCTTCTATGGCTACACCTTC
few	.	TRBJ2-7	TRBV10-1	CASSEMRSSYEQYF	TGCGCCAGCAGTGAGATGCGTAGCTCCTACGAGCAGTACTTC
many	TRBD2	TRBJ2-1	TRBV7-8	CASRPGTSGVNEQFF	TGTGCCAGCAGACCCGGGACTAGCGGGGTTAATGAGCAGTTCTTC
.	TRBD2	TRBJ2-1	TRBV6-5	CASSSLVYGGGASIDEQFF	TGTGCCAGCAGTTCCCTCGTTTATGGCGGGGGGGCCAGTATTGATGAGCAGTTCTTC
.	TRBD1	TRBJ1-2	TRBV28	CASSSWDRGRHDGYTF	TGTGCCAGCAGTTCCTGGGACAGGGGGCGCCATGATGGCTACACCTTC
.	TRBD1	TRBJ2-4	TRBV29-1	CSVEGRTPGGQGLDLRGIQYF	TGCAGCGTGGAAGGAAGGACCCCCGGGGGACAGGGGCTCGATCTCCGAGGCATTCAGTACTTC
few	.	TRBJ1-4	TRBV7-6	CASSLARDGATNEKLFF	TGTGCCAGCAGCTTAGCGCGGGACGGAGCAACTAATGAAAAACTGTTTTTT
.	TRBD1	TRBJ2-1	TRBV2	CASSFPKGQTNYNEQFF	TGTGCCAGCAGTTTCCCTAAGGGACAGACCAACTACAATGAGCAGTTCTTC
.	.	TRBJ2-1	TRBV12-3/TRBV12-4	CASTFSRDYNEQFF	TGTGCCAGCACTTTTAGCCGGGACTACAATGAGCAGTTCTTC
few	.	TRBJ2-2	TRBV27	CASSLGHLGELFF	TGTGCCAGCAGTTTAGGACACCTAGGGGAGCTGTTTTTT
many	.	TRBJ1-1	TRBV5-1	CASSLGSGTQNTEAFF	TGCGCCAGCAGCTTGGGTTCCGGGACTCAGAACACTGAAGCTTTCTTT
.	.	TRBJ1-2	TRBV6-5	CASSLYLDRDGYTF	TGTGCCAGCAGCCTTTACCTCGACAGAGATGGCTACACCTTC
few	.	TRBJ2-1	TRBV7-2	CASSSPPGNEQFF	TGTGCCAGCAGCTCGCCCCCCGGAAATGAGCAGTTCTTC
.	TRBD1	TRBJ2-1	TRBV27	CASSQTGGNYGSEQFF	TGTGCCAGCAGTCAGACAGGGGGCAACTATGGCAGTGAGCAGTTCTTC
.	.	TRBJ2-1	TRBV6-6	CANSYSWLWVGGSNEQFF	TGTGCCAACAGTTACTCGTGGCTCTGGGTGGGGGGATCCAATGAGCAGTTCTTC
many	.	TRBJ1-4	TRBV12-3/TRBV12-4	CASSGRGLMVLFF	TGTGCCAGCAGTGGCCGGGGCCTTATGGTCCTGTTTTTT
.	.	TRBJ1-2	TRBV5-1	CASSFADPNYGYTF	TGCGCCAGCAGCTTCGCGGATCCCAACTATGGCTACACCTTC
.	TRBD2	TRBJ2-3	TRBV6-5	CASSYDSGGGIDTQYF	TGTGCCAGCAGTTACGATTCGGGGGGTGGGATAGATACGCAGTATTTT
.	TRBD2	TRBJ2-2	TRBV7-9	CASSSPLAGGRHGELFF	TGTGCCAGCAGCTCCCCTCTAGCGGGGGGGCGTCACGGGGAGCTGTTTTTT
.	.	TRBJ1-1	TRBV9	CASSVRPGPEAFF	TGTGCCAGCAGCGTCCGCCCCGGGCCTGAAGCTTTCTTT
.	TRBD2	TRBJ2-7	TRBV7-6	CASSSTSGGTHEQYF	TGTGCCAGCAGCTCGACTAGCGGGGGAACCCACGAGCAGTACTTC
many	TRBD1	TRBJ1-2	TRBV29-1	CSAGDRSGYTF	TGCAGCGCCGGGGACAGGTCGGGCTACACCTTC
few	.	TRBJ1-1	TRBV29-1	CSTPPGGESTEAFF	TGCAGCACCCCCCCAGGAGGTGAAAGTACTGAAGCTTTCTTT
.	TRBD1	TRBJ2-1	TRBV19	CASSVRDRGLDEQFF	TGTGCCAGTAGTGTCCGGGACAGGGGTTTAGATGAGCAGTTCTTC
few	.	TRBJ1-2	TRBV6-1	CASSERNRARDGYTF	TGTGCCAGCAGTGAAAGAAACAGGGCTAGGGATGGCTACACCTTC
many	.	TRBJ1-1	TRBV7-6	CASSLAENTEAFF	TGTGCCAGCAGCTTAGCAGAGAACACTGAAGCTTTCTTT
.	.	TRBJ2-3	TRBV24-1	CATSDSGDTQYF	TGTGCCACCAGTGATTCCGGGGATACGCAGTATTTT
few	TRBD2	TRBJ2-1	TRBV7-6	CASSWTSGGAMAYNEQFF	TGTGCCAGCAGCTGGACTAGCGGGGGGGCCATGGCCTACAATGAGCAGTTCTTC
few	.	TRBJ2-2	TRBV12-3/TRBV12-4	CASSFLQGLGGTGELFF	TGTGCCAGCAGTTTCCTCCAGGGGTTGGGGGGCACCGGGGAGCTGTTTTTT
.	.	TRBJ1-4	TRBV7-9	CASSLRANPEKLFF	TGTGCCAGCAGCTTAAGGGCCAATCCGGAAAAACTGTTTTTT
.	.	TRBJ2-5	TRBV12-3/TRBV12-4	CASSFGEAETQYF	TGTGCCAGCAGTTTCGGTGAGGCGGAGACCCAGTACTTC
.	TRBD1	TRBJ1-3	TRBV12-3/TRBV12-4	CASRAGQGSRNTIYF	TGTGCCAGCAGGGCAGGACAGGGTTCCCGAAACACCATATATTTT
few	TRBD1	TRBJ1-3	TRBV24-1	CATGTTGEDTIYF	TGTGCCACCGGAACGACAGGGGAAGACACCATATATTTT
.	.	TRBJ2-5	TRBV7-3	CASSLNVEAGQETQYF	TGTGCCAGCAGCTTAAACGTGGAGGCTGGGCAAGAGACCCAGTACTTC
.	.	TRBJ1-2	TRBV7-4	CAVAGKGGGPNYGYTF	TGTGCCGTAGCAGGGAAGGGTGGGGGGCCTAACTATGGCTACACCTTC
.	.	TRBJ2-6	TRBV7-6	CASIATRSGANVLTF	TGTGCCAGCATCGCGACTAGATCTGGGGCCAACGTCCTGACTTTC
.	.	TRBJ1-1	TRBV4-1	CASSQDRSQGTEAFF	TGCGCCAGCAGCCAAGATCGCAGTCAGGGGACTGAAGCTTTCTTT
few	.	TRBJ2-6	TRBV6-1	CASSLYPSSGANVLTF	TGTGCCAGCAGTCTTTACCCGAGCTCTGGGGCCAACGTCCTGACTTTC
.	.	TRBJ2-1	TRBV20-1	CSAPLVGTGNNEQFF	TGCAGTGCTCCTCTGGTTGGAACAGGGAACAATGAGCAGTTCTTC